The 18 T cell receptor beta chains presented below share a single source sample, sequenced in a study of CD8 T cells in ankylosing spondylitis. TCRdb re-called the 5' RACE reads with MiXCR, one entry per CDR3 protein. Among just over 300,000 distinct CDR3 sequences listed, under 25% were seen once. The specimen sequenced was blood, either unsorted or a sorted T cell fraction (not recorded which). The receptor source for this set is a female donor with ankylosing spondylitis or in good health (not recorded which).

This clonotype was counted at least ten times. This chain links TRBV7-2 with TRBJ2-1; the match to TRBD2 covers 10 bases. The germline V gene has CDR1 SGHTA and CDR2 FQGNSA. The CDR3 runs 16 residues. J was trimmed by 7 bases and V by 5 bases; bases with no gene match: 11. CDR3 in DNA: TGTGCCAGCAGCCCGTACACTAGCGGGATTATAAATGAGCAGTTCTTC. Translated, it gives CASSPYTSGIINEQFF.

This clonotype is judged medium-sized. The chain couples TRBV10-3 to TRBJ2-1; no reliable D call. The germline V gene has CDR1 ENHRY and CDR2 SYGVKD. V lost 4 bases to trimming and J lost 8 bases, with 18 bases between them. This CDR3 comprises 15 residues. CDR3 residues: CAISGTPTGLYEQFF. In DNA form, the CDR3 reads TGTGCCATCAGTGGCACTCCAACCGGCCTTTATGAGCAGTTCTTC.

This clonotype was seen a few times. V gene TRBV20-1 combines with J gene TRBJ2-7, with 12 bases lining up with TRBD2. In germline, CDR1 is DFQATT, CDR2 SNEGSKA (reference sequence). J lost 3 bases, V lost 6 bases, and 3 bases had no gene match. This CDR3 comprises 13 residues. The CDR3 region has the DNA TGCAGTGCGACGACTAGCGGGAGCTACGAGCAGTACTTC. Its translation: CSATTSGSYEQYF.

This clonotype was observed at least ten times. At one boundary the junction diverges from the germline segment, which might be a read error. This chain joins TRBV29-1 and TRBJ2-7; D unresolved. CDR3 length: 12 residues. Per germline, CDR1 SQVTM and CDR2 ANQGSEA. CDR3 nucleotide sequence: TGCAGCGTTCAAGACGGTTCCTACGAGCAGTACTTC. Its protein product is CSVQDGSYEQYF.

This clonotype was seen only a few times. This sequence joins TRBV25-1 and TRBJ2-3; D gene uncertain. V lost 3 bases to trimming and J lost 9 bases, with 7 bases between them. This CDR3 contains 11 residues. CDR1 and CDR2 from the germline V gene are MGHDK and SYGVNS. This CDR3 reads CASSDLRTQYF. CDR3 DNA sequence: TGTGCCAGCAGTGATCTTAGGACGCAGTATTTT.

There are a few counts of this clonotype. This CDR3 reads CASSEFLRVVSYGYTF. CDR3 DNA: TGTGCCAGCAGTGAATTTTTAAGGGTCGTATCCTATGGCTACACCTTC. This chain links TRBV2 with TRBJ1-2; no clear D gene. V was shortened by 2 bases and J by 4 bases, with 17 bases between the two germline ends. The CDR3 is 16 residues long. Germline V gene data show CDR1 as SNHLY and CDR2 as FYNNEI.

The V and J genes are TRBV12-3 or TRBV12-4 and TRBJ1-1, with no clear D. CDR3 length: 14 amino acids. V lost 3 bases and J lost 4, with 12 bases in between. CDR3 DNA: TGTGCCAGCAGTTTCGGGGTTTCGGGCACTGAAGCTTTCTTT. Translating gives CASSFGVSGTEAFF.

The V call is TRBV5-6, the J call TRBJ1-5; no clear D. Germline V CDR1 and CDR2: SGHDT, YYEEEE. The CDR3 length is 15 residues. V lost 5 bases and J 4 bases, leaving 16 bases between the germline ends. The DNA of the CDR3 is TGTGCCAGCAGTTCTCTGGGATCGGGGAATCAGCCCCAGCATTTT. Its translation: CASSSLGSGNQPQHF.

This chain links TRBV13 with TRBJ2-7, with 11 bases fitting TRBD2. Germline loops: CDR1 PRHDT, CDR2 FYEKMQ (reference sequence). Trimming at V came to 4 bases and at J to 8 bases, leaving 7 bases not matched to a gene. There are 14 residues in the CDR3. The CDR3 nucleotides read TGTGCCAGCAGCTCCGGGACTAGCGGTAAGAAGCAGTACTTC. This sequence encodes CASSSGTSGKKQYF.

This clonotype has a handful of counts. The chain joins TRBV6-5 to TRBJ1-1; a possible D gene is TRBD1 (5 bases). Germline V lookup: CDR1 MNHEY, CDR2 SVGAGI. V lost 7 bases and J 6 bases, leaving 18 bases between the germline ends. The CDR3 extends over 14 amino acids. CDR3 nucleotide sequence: TGTGCCAGCACTTCCGGGCAGGGCGGTGCTGAAGCTTTCTTT. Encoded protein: CASTSGQGGAEAFF.

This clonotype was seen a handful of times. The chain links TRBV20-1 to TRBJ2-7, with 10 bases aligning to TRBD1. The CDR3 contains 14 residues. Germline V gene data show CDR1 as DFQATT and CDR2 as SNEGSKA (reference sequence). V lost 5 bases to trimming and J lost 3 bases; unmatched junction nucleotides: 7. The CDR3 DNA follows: TGCAGTGCTTCCGGGACAGGGGCAGTCTACGAGCAGTACTTC. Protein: CSASGTGAVYEQYF.

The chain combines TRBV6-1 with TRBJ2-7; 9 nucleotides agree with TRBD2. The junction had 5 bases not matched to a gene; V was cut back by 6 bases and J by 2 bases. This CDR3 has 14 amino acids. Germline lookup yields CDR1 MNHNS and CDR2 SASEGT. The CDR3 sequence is CASRRREGTYEQYF. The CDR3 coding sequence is TGTGCCAGCAGACGGCGGGAGGGGACCTACGAGCAGTACTTC.

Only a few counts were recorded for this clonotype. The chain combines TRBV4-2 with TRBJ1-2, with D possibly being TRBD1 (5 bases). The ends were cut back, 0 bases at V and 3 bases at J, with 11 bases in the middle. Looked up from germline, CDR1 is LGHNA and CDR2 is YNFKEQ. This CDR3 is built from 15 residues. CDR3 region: CASSQDTVRDYGYTF. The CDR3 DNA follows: TGTGCCAGCAGCCAAGATACGGTCAGGGACTATGGCTACACCTTC.

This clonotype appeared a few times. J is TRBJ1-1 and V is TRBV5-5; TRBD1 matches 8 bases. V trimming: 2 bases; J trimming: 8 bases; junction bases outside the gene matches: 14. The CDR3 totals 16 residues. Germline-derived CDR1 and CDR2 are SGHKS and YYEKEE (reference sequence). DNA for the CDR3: TGTGCCAGCAGCTTAAAGTTGCAGGGGGCCCAGTTGGAAGCTTTCTTT. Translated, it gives CASSLKLQGAQLEAFF. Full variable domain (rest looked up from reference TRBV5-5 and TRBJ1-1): DAGVTQSPTHLIKTRGQQVTLRCSPISGHKSVSWYQQVLGQGPQFIFQYYEKEERGRGNFPDRFSARQFPNYSSELNVNALLLGDSALYLCASSLKLQGAQLEAFFGQGTRLTVV.

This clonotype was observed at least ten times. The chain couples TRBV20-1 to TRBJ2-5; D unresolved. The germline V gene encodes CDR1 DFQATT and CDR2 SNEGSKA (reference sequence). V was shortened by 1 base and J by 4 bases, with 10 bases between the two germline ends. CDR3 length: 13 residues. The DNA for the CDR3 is TGCAGTGCTAGAGTTTGGCCAATAGAGACCCAGTACTTC. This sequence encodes CSARVWPIETQYF.

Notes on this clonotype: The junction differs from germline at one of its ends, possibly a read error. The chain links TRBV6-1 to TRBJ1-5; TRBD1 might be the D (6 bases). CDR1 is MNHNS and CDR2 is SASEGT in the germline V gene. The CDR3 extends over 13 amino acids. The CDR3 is CASGQLRNQLQHF. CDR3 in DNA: TGTGCCAGCGGACAGCTTCGCAATCAGCTCCAGCATTTT.

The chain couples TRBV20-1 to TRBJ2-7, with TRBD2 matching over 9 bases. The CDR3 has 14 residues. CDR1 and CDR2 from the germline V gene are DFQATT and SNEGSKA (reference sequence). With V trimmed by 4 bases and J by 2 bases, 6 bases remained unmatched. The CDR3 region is CSATGREGTYEQYF. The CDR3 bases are TGCAGTGCTACGGGGCGGGAGGGTACCTACGAGCAGTACTTC.

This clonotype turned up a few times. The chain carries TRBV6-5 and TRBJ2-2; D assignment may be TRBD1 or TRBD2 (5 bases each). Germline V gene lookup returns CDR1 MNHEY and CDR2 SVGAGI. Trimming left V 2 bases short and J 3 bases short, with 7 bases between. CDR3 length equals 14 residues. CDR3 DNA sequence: TGTGCCAGCAGTTACGGGGGTCACACCGGGGAGCTGTTTTTT. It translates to CASSYGGHTGELFF.